These 22 T cell receptor beta chains originate from one sample sequenced in a study of shared clonotypes between healthy human individuals (dated by TCRdb to 2018 to 2020). CD8 naive samples were obtained by positive selection for CCR7 among CD45RO-negative cells, yielding a CD45RA+CCR7+ population from which TemRA cells were excluded. The library was produced with the immunoSEQ multiplex PCR assay. Held by TCRdb, this immuneACCESS table contains in-frame sequences only and omits some clones. Under half of the omission traces to an unresolved V gene where checked; the cause of the rest is unknown. The sample table contains 2 million to 2.5 million clones; only one count was recorded for about 95% of them. The ten top clones hold approximately 1.2% of the sample. The sample comprised naive CD8+ T cells sorted from blood. Interpreted using the paper, the cell subset or site label stands for: CD45RA+CCR7+. These receptors came from a man between 18 and 29 years old in good health.

CDR3 loop: CASSSWTTYEQYF. The CDR3 DNA is TGCGCCAGCAGCTCCTGGACGACCTACGAGCAGTACTTC. The chain combines TRBV5-1 with TRBJ2-7; D gene unclear. Germline V lookup: CDR1 SGHRS, CDR2 YFSETQ. The CDR3 has 13 residues. Trimming left V 3 bases short and J 2 bases short, with 9 bases between.

This chain joins TRBV4-1 and TRBJ1-5; D is ambiguous. Germline assignment: CDR1 MGHRA and CDR2 YSYEKL. The V end was cut by 1 base, the J end by 2 bases, with 15 bases between. The CDR3 is made up of 17 amino acids. The CDR3 bases are TGCGCCAGCAGCCAAGGATACGAGGACCCGGGCAATCAGCCCCAGCATTTT. Translating it yields CASSQGYEDPGNQPQHF.

The genes are TRBV4-1 and TRBJ1-2; D may be TRBD1 (6 bases). The CDR3 has 15 residues. Trimming took 1 base from V and 8 from J, leaving 17 bases between them. The germline V gene encodes CDR1 MGHRA and CDR2 YSYEKL. The chain's CDR3 is CASSQVAGDRIGYTF. CDR3 nucleotides: TGCGCCAGCAGCCAAGTCGCAGGGGATAGAATAGGCTACACCTTC.

The V gene is TRBV5-4, the J gene TRBJ2-7; D call uncertain. Germline V gives CDR1 SGHNT, CDR2 YYREEE (reference sequence). CDR3 length: 14 amino acids. Trimming shortened V by 2 bases and J by 0 bases, and 9 bases separated the two germline ends. This CDR3 is CASSFGPSSYEQYF. The CDR3 region has the DNA TGTGCCAGCAGCTTTGGGCCGAGCTCCTACGAGCAGTACTTC. The full variable domain, completed using reference TRBV5-4 and TRBJ2-7, is ETGVTQSPTHLIKTRGQQVTLRCSSQSGHNTVSWYQQALGQGPQFIFQYYREEENGRGNFPPRFSGLQFPNYSSELNVNALELDDSALYLCASSFGPSSYEQYFGPGTRLTVT.

V is TRBV28 and J is TRBJ2-7; D is ambiguous. The germline gives CDR1 MDHEN, CDR2 SYDVKM. The CDR3 has 15 residues. V shed 3 bases and J shed 0 bases, with 12 bases lying between them. DNA of the CDR3: TGTGCCAGCAGTTTTTTAGGGCGAAGCTCCTACGAGCAGTACTTC. The encoded protein is CASSFLGRSSYEQYF.

For this clone: Other DNA sequences from this sample encode an identical CDR3 as well. The rearrangement uses TRBV7-9 and TRBJ1-1, with 8 bases matching TRBD1. The CDR3 extends over 12 amino acids. V lost 1 base, J lost 8 bases, and 0 bases stayed unmatched. Looked up from germline, CDR1 is SEHNR and CDR2 is FQNEAQ (reference sequence). The CDR3 loop reads CASSLGQGEAFF. For the CDR3, the DNA is TGTGCCAGCAGCTTAGGACAGGGGGAAGCTTTCTTT.

As for this clone: The same CDR3 is also encoded by other DNA sequences in this sample. The chain links TRBV6-5 to TRBJ2-2; TRBD2 matches 7 bases. CDR3 size: 16 residues. Germline V gives CDR1 MNHEY, CDR2 SVGAGI. V lost 0 bases to trimming and J lost 1 base; unmatched junction nucleotides: 2. This CDR3 is CASSYSSGENTGELFF. The CDR3 nucleotides read TGTGCCAGCAGTTACTCCAGCGGGGAGAACACCGGGGAGCTGTTTTTT.

J is TRBJ2-1 and V is TRBV6-5; TRBD1 might be the D (6 bases). The CDR3 totals 15 residues. V shed 4 bases and J shed 1 base, with 11 bases lying between them. Germline CDR1 is MNHEY and CDR2 is SVGAGI. CDR3 loop: CASSFDRPSYNEQFF. The DNA of the CDR3 is TGTGCCAGCAGTTTCGACAGGCCTTCCTACAATGAGCAGTTCTTC.

Comments on this clone: In the same sample, other DNA sequences code for this CDR3. The CDR3 is CASSLDRGSYNEQFF. CDR3 nucleotides: TGTGCCAGCAGCTTAGATCGGGGTTCCTACAATGAGCAGTTCTTC. This rearrangement joins TRBV7-2 to TRBJ2-1; a possible D gene is TRBD2 (5 bases). The germline CDR1 and CDR2 sequences are SGHTA and FQGNSA. The CDR3 spans 15 residues. Trimming shortened V by 1 base and J by 1 base, and 8 bases separated the two germline ends.

The table lists this clone with a count of one. The chain carries TRBV4-3 and TRBJ2-1; weak D call: TRBD2 (7 bases). The germline V and J ends were trimmed by 0 bases and 8 bases, with 20 bases remaining between them. The CDR3 totals 17 residues. Germline CDR1 is LGHNA and CDR2 is YSLEER. The CDR3 sequence is CASSQDPTGRVRDEQFF. The CDR3 DNA follows: TGCGCCAGCAGCCAAGACCCCACAGGGAGGGTCAGGGATGAGCAGTTCTTC.

This sequence joins TRBV14 and TRBJ1-6, with TRBD1 as a possible D gene (5 bases). Germline CDR1 and CDR2: SGHDN and FVKESK. This CDR3 spans 15 amino acids. Trimming cost V 5 bases and J 6 bases, with 14 bases left between them. The CDR3 loop reads CASSIDSYTNSPLHF. CDR3 nucleotide sequence: TGTGCCAGCAGCATAGACAGCTACACTAATTCACCCCTCCACTTT.

V and J are TRBV29-1 and TRBJ2-1; D is possibly TRBD2 (6 bases). The CDR3 is 11 amino acids. Trimming removed 6 bases from V and 7 bases from J, with 10 bases in between. CDR1 is SQVTM and CDR2 is ANQGSEA in the germline V gene. The CDR3 region has the DNA TGCAGCGTCGCTCTAGCGAATGAGCAGTTCTTC. It translates to CSVALANEQFF.

The genes are TRBV25-1 and TRBJ2-5; D uncertain. In germline, CDR1 is MGHDK, CDR2 SYGVNS. V was clipped by 7 bases and J by 4 bases, with 10 bases between them. The CDR3 is 12 amino acids. In DNA form, the CDR3 reads TGTGCCAGCACCCTTCTGGGAGAGACCCAGTACTTC. This translates into CASTLLGETQYF.

The rearrangement joins TRBV18 to TRBJ2-1; D may correspond to TRBD1 or TRBD2 (5 bases each). Germline CDR1 and CDR2: KGHSH and LQKENI. The CDR3 is made up of 16 amino acids. V was trimmed by 3 bases and J by 6 bases, leaving 18 bases between them. CDR3 nucleotide sequence: TGTGCCAGCTCACCCCCCGGGACCCCTTACCCCAATGAGCAGTTCTTC. Translation: CASSPPGTPYPNEQFF.

CDR3 loop: CASSFYGGANEKLFF. CDR3 coding DNA: TGTGCCAGCAGCTTTTACGGAGGAGCTAATGAAAAACTGTTTTTT. The genes are TRBV5-4 and TRBJ1-4; unclear D gene. Per germline, CDR1 SGHNT and CDR2 YYREEE (reference sequence). The CDR3 has 15 amino acids. The V end lost 2 bases, the J end lost 3 bases, and 11 bases lay between the germline ends.

The chain combines TRBV6-1 with TRBJ1-6; 7 bases map to TRBD1. Trimming removed 2 bases from V and 4 bases from J; junction bases left unmatched: 8. The CDR3 covers 17 residues. Germline assignment: CDR1 MNHNS and CDR2 SASEGT. The CDR3 nucleotides are TGTGCCAGCAGTGAATCGGGACAGCTCGCTTATAATTCACCCCTCCACTTT. The encoded protein is CASSESGQLAYNSPLHF.

Only one count was recorded for this clone. J is TRBJ1-5 and V is TRBV9, with 9 bases fitting TRBD1. The CDR3 has 17 amino acids. V trimming: 4 bases; J trimming: 3 bases; junction bases outside the gene matches: 11. The V gene's germline CDR1 is SGDLS and CDR2 YYNGEE. CDR3: CASSPGVGTGTNQPQHF. The CDR3 bases are TGTGCCAGCAGCCCCGGGGTGGGGACAGGGACCAATCAGCCCCAGCATTTT.

The chain carries TRBV28 and TRBJ2-7; the D gene is possibly TRBD1 (5 bases). V gave up 8 bases and J gave up 2 bases, with 25 bases separating them. Germline V gene data show CDR1 as MDHEN and CDR2 as SYDVKM. The CDR3 length is 17 residues. CDR3 sequence: CASDPNGRGLGPYEQYF. The CDR3 nucleotides are TGTGCCAGCGATCCCAACGGTAGGGGCCTCGGACCCTACGAGCAGTACTTC.

This rearrangement joins TRBV7-2 to TRBJ2-7; a possible D gene is TRBD1 (5 bases). Germline V gene sequence: CDR1 SGHTA, CDR2 FQGNSA. The V and J ends lost 1 base and 2 bases respectively, with 12 bases between them. The CDR3 totals 15 residues. For the CDR3, the DNA is TGTGCCAGCAGCTTAGGTACAGGTTTCCCCTACGAGCAGTACTTC. Residues: CASSLGTGFPYEQYF.

The rearrangement links TRBV6-6 to TRBJ2-5, with D uncertain. Germline V lookup: CDR1 MNHNY, CDR2 SVGAGI (reference sequence). The germline V and J ends were trimmed by 5 bases and 0 bases, with 13 bases remaining between them. The CDR3 loop spans 15 amino acids. The CDR3 loop is CASSDFEEYQETQYF. As DNA, the CDR3 is TGTGCCAGCAGTGACTTTGAAGAGTACCAAGAGACCCAGTACTTC.

This chain connects TRBV15 to TRBJ1-1; D gene uncertain. The V gene's germline CDR1 is LNHNV and CDR2 YYDKDF (reference sequence). This CDR3 contains 13 residues. With 4 bases removed from V and 4 bases from J, the gap between germline ends came to 10 bases. In DNA form, the CDR3 reads TGTGCCACCAGCACAGGCTTTCTCACTGAAGCTTTCTTT. Its protein product is CATSTGFLTEAFF.

This clone was detected once. The same CDR3 also results from other DNA sequences found in this sample. This chain uses TRBV7-9 with TRBJ2-7, with no clear D. CDR1 is SEHNR and CDR2 is FQNEAQ in the germline V gene (reference sequence). The CDR3 has 14 residues. Trimming shortened V by 1 base and J by 3 bases, and 10 bases separated the two germline ends. As DNA, the CDR3 is TGTGCCAGCAGCTTAGTTGGCAGGAGCTACGAGCAGTACTTC. Residues: CASSLVGRSYEQYF.